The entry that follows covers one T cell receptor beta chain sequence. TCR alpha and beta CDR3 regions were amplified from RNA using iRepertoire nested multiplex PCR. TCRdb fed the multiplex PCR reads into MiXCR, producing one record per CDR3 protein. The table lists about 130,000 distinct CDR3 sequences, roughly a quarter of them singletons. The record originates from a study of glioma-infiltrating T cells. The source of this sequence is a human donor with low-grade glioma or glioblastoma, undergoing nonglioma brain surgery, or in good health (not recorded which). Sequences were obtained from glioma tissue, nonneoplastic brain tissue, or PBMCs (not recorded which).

DNA for the CDR3: TGCGCCAGCAGCTTGGCCCCGCAGGGAGGAAACACTGAAGCTTTCTTT. Its translation: CASSLAPQGGNTEAFF. This rearrangement joins TRBV5-1 to TRBJ1-1; possible D gene TRBD1, 5 bases. CDR1 is SGHRS and CDR2 is YFSETQ in the germline V gene. This CDR3 has 16 residues. V was shortened by 0 bases and J by 2 bases, with 14 bases between the two germline ends.